Listed below are T cell receptor beta chains from one sample, sequenced in a study of blood T cell repertoires in COVID-19. The table came from immunoSEQ multiplex PCR; TCRdb's copy has only in-frame clones and leaves some out. Of under 200,000 clones in the sample, roughly 86% are singletons; the top ten hold approximately 6.5%. Sequenced material: peripheral blood. The receptor set was obtained from a woman older than 75 in a cohort sampled during active or convalescent COVID-19. CDR3s include the opening cysteine and the closing phenylalanine or tryptophan. D genes are given only for firm matches. Where a row states a size, it is once, few, many or the class of an expanded clone; other rows omit it.

D gene	V gene	CDR3 length	J gene	clone size	CDR3 protein	CDR3 DNA
-	TRBV4-1	13	TRBJ2-5	-	CASSQDWRGTQYF	TGCGCCAGCAGCCAAGACTGGCGGGGGACCCAGTACTTC
-	TRBV7-2	11	TRBJ1-2	-	CASGGSHGYTF	TGTGCCTCCGGGGGGAGTCATGGCTACACCTTC
TRBD1	TRBV7-7	17	TRBJ1-1	-	CASSPDRVKVHDTEAFF	TGTGCCAGCAGCCCAGACAGGGTAAAGGTTCATGACACTGAAGCTTTCTTT
-	TRBV5-5	17	TRBJ1-3	-	CASSLEWPQLGGNTIYF	TGTGCCAGCAGCTTGGAGTGGCCACAGTTGGGCGGAAACACCATATATTTT
TRBD1	TRBV6-2/TRBV6-3	16	TRBJ1-5	-	CASSLLGTGEGQPQHF	TGTGCCAGCAGTCTTTTGGGGACAGGGGAAGGCCAGCCCCAGCATTTT
TRBD2	TRBV27	15	TRBJ2-7	few	CASQGLVVGAYEQYF	TGTGCCAGCCAGGGACTAGTTGTGGGGGCATACGAGCAGTACTTC
-	TRBV18	17	TRBJ2-3	-	CASSPPGQRSSTDTQYF	TGTGCCAGCTCACCACCCGGCCAGCGGTCTAGCACAGATACGCAGTATTTT
TRBD1	TRBV9	16	TRBJ2-2	few	CASSAEGQVNTGELFF	TGTGCCAGCAGCGCAGAGGGACAGGTTAACACCGGGGAGCTGTTTTTT
-	TRBV30	15	TRBJ2-7	-	CAWSGGGRTTYEQYF	TGTGCCTGGAGTGGGGGAGGACGCACAACCTACGAGCAGTACTTC
TRBD1	TRBV10-3	17	TRBJ1-2	-	CAISEAGTGAGDYGYTF	TGTGCCATCAGTGAAGCCGGGACAGGGGCCGGGGACTATGGCTACACCTTC
-	TRBV5-1	17	TRBJ1-1	-	CASSSGHTLSLNTEAFF	TGCGCCAGCAGCTCGGGACATACACTGTCTTTGAACACTGAAGCTTTCTTT
-	TRBV18	15	TRBJ1-6	-	CASSTGTRNNSPLHF	TGTGCCAGCTCAACCGGGACAAGAAATAATTCACCCCTCCACTTT
-	TRBV19	11	TRBJ1-1	-	CASIFYTEAFF	TGTGCCAGTATATTCTACACTGAAGCTTTCTTT
-	TRBV7-9	15	TRBJ2-3	-	CALGMGQTSQDTQYF	TGTGCCCTTGGGATGGGGCAGACATCTCAAGATACGCAGTATTTT
TRBD1	TRBV6-1	14	TRBJ1-1	-	CASSDQTGSTEAFF	TGTGCCAGCAGTGACCAGACAGGGTCCACTGAAGCTTTCTTT
-	TRBV9	15	TRBJ2-5	-	CASSVEWTAQETQYF	TGTGCCAGCAGCGTAGAATGGACAGCACAAGAGACCCAGTACTTC
TRBD2	TRBV11-2	14	TRBJ2-2	-	CASSPTTGGGELFF	TGTGCCAGCAGCCCCACCACGGGAGGCGGGGAGCTGTTTTTT
TRBD2	TRBV6-2/TRBV6-3	15	TRBJ2-5	once	CASSLSGKGGETQYF	TGTGCCAGCAGTCTTAGCGGGAAGGGCGGTGAGACCCAGTACTTC
-	TRBV11-3	12	TRBJ2-2	once	CASRSDRGELFF	TGTGCCAGCAGATCCGACAGGGGGGAGCTGTTTTTT
-	TRBV6-6	10	TRBJ2-1	-	CASSPGSQFF	TGTGCCAGCAGTCCCGGGTCGCAGTTCTTC
-	TRBV30	13	TRBJ2-5	few	CAWSPHGRETQYF	TGTGCCTGGAGTCCCCATGGTCGGGAGACCCAGTACTTC
TRBD1	TRBV30	15	TRBJ1-3	-	CAWNRHRGSGNTIYF	TGTGCCTGGAACCGTCACAGGGGCTCTGGAAACACCATATATTTT
-	TRBV3-1/TRBV3-2	14	TRBJ2-5	-	CASISGGGRETQYF	TGTGCCAGCATCTCAGGTGGGGGGAGGGAGACCCAGTACTTC
TRBD1	TRBV5-4	13	TRBJ2-7	-	CASSTDRGFEQYF	TGTGCCAGCAGCACCGACAGGGGTTTCGAGCAGTACTTC
-	TRBV29-1	14	TRBJ1-2	-	CSVGQRNGGYGYTF	TGCAGCGTGGGCCAGAGAAACGGGGGATATGGCTACACCTTC
-	TRBV19	13	TRBJ1-5	-	CASSNDRNQPQHF	TGTGCCAGTAGTAATGACAGAAATCAGCCCCAGCATTTT
-	TRBV27	13	TRBJ2-2	-	CASSLYCTGELFF	TGTGCCAGCAGTTTATACTGCACCGGGGAGCTGTTTTTT
-	TRBV7-2	15	TRBJ2-5	-	CASSLDPLSGGTQYF	TGTGCCAGCAGCTTAGACCCACTCAGCGGAGGGACCCAGTACTTC
TRBD2	TRBV7-9	14	TRBJ2-2	-	CATLTSGRTGELFF	TGTGCCACTTTGACTAGCGGGAGAACCGGGGAGCTGTTTTTT
-	TRBV7-2	13	TRBJ1-5	-	CASSLGRDQPQHF	TGTGCCAGCAGCTTAGGCAGGGATCAGCCCCAGCATTTT
TRBD1	TRBV7-9	16	TRBJ1-5	-	CASSLDNRGRNQPQHF	TGTGCCAGCAGCTTAGATAACAGGGGACGGAATCAGCCCCAGCATTTT
-	TRBV20-1	14	TRBJ1-2	-	CSASQGPANYGYTF	TGCAGTGCTAGTCAGGGCCCAGCTAACTATGGCTACACCTTC
-	TRBV19	14	TRBJ1-2	-	CASSVRSLLYGYTF	TGTGCCAGTAGTGTTCGCTCACTGCTCTATGGCTACACCTTC
TRBD1	TRBV11-3	16	TRBJ2-1	-	CASRPPGTGESNEQFF	TGTGCCAGCAGACCCCCCGGGACAGGGGAGAGTAATGAGCAGTTCTTC
-	TRBV11-2	14	TRBJ2-7	-	CASSSGTLTYEQYF	TGTGCCAGCAGCTCCGGGACACTTACCTACGAGCAGTACTTC
-	TRBV6-4	13	TRBJ1-6	-	CASSEALNTPLHF	TGTGCCAGCAGTGAGGCCCTCAATACACCCCTCCACTTT